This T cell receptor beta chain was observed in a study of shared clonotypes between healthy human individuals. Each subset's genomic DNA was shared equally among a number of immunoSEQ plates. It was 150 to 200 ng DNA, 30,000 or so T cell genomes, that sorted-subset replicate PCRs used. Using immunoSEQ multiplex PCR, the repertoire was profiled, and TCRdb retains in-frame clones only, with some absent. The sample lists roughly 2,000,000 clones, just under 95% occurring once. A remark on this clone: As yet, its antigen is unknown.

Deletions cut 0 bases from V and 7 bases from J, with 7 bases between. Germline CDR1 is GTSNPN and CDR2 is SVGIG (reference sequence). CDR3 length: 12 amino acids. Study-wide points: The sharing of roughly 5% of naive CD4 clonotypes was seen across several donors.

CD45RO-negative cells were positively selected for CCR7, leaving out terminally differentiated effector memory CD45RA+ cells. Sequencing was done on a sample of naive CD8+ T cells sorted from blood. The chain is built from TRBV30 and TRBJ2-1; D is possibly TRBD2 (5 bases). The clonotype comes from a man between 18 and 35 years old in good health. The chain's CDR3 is CAWSVTGNEQFF. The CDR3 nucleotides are TGTGCCTGGAGTGTAACGGGGAATGAGCAGTTCTTC.